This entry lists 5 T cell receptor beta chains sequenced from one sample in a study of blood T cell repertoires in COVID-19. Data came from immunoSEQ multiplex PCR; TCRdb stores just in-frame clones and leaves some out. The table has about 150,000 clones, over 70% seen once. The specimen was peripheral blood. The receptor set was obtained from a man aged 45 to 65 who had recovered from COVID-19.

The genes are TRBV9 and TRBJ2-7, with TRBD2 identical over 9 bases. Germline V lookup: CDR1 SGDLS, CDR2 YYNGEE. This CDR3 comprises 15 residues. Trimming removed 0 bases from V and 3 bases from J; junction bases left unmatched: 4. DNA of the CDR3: TGTGCCAGCAGCGTAGATAGCGGGGGAATCTACGAGCAGTACTTC. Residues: CASSVDSGGIYEQYF.

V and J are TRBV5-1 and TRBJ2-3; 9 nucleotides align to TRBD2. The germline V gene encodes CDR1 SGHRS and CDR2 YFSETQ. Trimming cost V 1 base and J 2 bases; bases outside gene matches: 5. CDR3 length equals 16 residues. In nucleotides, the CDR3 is TGCGCCAGCAGCTTGAGCGGGGGGTTATCCACAGATACGCAGTATTTT. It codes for CASSLSGGLSTDTQYF.

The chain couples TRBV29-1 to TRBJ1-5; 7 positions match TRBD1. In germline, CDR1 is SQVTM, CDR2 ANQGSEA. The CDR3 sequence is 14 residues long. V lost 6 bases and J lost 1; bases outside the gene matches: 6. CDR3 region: CSVVLGQSNQPQHF. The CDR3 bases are TGCAGCGTAGTCCTGGGACAGAGCAATCAGCCCCAGCATTTT.

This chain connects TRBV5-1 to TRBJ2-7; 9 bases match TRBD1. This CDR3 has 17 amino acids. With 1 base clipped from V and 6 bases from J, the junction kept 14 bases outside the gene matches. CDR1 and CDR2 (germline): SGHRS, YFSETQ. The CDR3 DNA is TGCGCCAGCAGCTTGATTGTGGGGACAGGGTCCTTGGGCGAGCAGTACTTC. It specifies CASSLIVGTGSLGEQYF.

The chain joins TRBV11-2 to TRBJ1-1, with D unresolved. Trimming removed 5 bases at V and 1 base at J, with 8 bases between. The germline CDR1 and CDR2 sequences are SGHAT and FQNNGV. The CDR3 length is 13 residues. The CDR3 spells CASSLAWNTEAFF. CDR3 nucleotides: TGTGCCAGCAGCCTGGCTTGGAACACTGAAGCTTTCTTT.